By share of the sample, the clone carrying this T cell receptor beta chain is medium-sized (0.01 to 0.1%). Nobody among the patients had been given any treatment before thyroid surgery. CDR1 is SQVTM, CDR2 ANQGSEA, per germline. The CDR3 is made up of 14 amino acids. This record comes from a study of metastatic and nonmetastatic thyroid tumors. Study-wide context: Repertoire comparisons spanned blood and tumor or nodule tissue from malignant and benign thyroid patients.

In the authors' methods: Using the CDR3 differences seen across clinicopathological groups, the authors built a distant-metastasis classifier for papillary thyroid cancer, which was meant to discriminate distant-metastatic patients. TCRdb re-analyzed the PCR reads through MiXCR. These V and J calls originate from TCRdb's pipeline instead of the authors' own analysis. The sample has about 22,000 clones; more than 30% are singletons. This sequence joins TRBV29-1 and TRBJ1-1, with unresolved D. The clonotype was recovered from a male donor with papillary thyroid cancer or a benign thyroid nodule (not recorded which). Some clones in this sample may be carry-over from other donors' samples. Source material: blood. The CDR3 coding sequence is TGCAGTGCGAGCGCGTACGGAACGAACACTGAAGCTTTCTTT. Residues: CSASAYGTNTEAFF. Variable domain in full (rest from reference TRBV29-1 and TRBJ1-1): SAVISQKPSRDICQRGTSLTIQCQVDSQVTMMFWYRQQPGQSLTLIATANQGSEATYESGFVIDKFPISRPNLTFSTLTVSNMSPEDSSIYLCSASAYGTNTEAFFGQGTRLTVV.